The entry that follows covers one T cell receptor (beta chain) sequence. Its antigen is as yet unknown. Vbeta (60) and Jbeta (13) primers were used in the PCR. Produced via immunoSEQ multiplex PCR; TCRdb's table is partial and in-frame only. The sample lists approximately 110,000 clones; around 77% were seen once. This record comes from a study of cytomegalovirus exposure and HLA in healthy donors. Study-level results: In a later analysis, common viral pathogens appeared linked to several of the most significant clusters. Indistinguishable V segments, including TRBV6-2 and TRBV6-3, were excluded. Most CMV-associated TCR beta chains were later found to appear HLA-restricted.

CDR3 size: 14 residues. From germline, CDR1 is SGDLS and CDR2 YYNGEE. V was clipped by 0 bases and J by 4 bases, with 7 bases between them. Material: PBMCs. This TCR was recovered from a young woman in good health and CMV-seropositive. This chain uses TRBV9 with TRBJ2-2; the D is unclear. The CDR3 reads CASSVVGVTGELFF. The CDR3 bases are TGTGCCAGCAGCGTAGTCGGAGTCACCGGGGAGCTGTTTTTT.